This T cell receptor beta chain was recovered during a study of control samples from healthy donors and cancer patients. The CDR3 is 14 residues long. V was clipped by 0 bases and J by 3 bases, with 8 bases between them. CDR1 and CDR2 (germline): MNHEY, SVGAGI. This table comes from immunoSEQ multiplex PCR, and its TCRdb copy is limited to in-frame clones, with some not included. In the table there are under 80,000 clones, over 90% of which are singletons. The chain couples TRBV6-5 to TRBJ1-1; TRBD1 might be the D (5 bases). Sequencing used blood. The sequence was collected from a woman between 25 and 40 years old in good health. Here the CDR3 reads CASSYSGLYTEAFF. CDR3 nucleotides: TGTGCCAGCAGTTACTCGGGACTGTACACTGAAGCTTTCTTT.